Presented here are 5 T cell receptor beta chains from one specimen sequenced in a study of blood T cell repertoires in COVID-19. Data came from immunoSEQ multiplex PCR; TCRdb stores just in-frame clones and leaves some out. The sample consists of 150,000 to 200,000 clones, roughly 80% of them appearing once. The sequencing input was PBMCs or T cells enriched from blood (not recorded which). The receptor set was obtained from a man aged 55-75 years who had been exposed to COVID-19.

V gene TRBV7-9 combines with J gene TRBJ2-1; tentatively, D is TRBD2 (5 bases). Trimming left V 1 base short and J 9 bases short, with 10 bases between. The CDR3 contains 13 residues. The V gene's germline CDR1 is SEHNR and CDR2 FQNEAQ (reference sequence). CDR3: CASSLEGRGEQFF. CDR3 DNA sequence: TGTGCCAGCAGCTTAGAAGGACGGGGTGAGCAGTTCTTC.

This CDR3 is CASSLGLTQETQYF. As DNA, the CDR3 is TGCGCCAGCAGTCTCGGACTGACCCAAGAGACCCAGTACTTC. V is TRBV5-1 and J is TRBJ2-5, with TRBD2 as a possible D gene (5 bases). The CDR3 consists of 14 residues. Germline lookup yields CDR1 SGHRS and CDR2 YFSETQ. Between the trimmed V and J ends, which lost 5 bases and 1 base, there was a span of 12 bases.

Only a few counts were recorded for this clone. Here the CDR3 reads CASSPRGATSRYEQYF. DNA for the CDR3: TGTGCCAGCAGCCCCCGTGGAGCCACCTCGCGGTACGAGCAGTACTTC. The gene calls are TRBV7-8 and TRBJ2-7; D unresolved. V shed 5 bases and J shed 4 bases, with 21 bases lying between them. Germline CDR1 and CDR2: SGHVS and FQNEAQ. The CDR3 contains 16 residues.

The chain uses TRBV7-2 and TRBJ1-2; D not resolved. The CDR3 length is 14 residues. Germline CDR1 and CDR2: SGHTA and FQGNSA. V lost 1 base and J lost 5, with 11 bases in between. CDR3 DNA: TGTGCCAGCAGCTTAGGCCTGGCCAAGTATGGCTACACCTTC. Protein: CASSLGLAKYGYTF.

V and J are TRBV7-2 and TRBJ2-7; 9 bases are shared with TRBD2. There are 14 residues in the CDR3. V shed 5 bases and J 2 bases; nucleotides not matched to a gene: 4. CDR1 is SGHTA, CDR2 FQGNSA, per germline. CDR3 sequence (DNA): TGTGCCAGCAGCGGGCTAGCGGGGCCCTACGAGCAGTACTTC. Translation: CASSGLAGPYEQYF.